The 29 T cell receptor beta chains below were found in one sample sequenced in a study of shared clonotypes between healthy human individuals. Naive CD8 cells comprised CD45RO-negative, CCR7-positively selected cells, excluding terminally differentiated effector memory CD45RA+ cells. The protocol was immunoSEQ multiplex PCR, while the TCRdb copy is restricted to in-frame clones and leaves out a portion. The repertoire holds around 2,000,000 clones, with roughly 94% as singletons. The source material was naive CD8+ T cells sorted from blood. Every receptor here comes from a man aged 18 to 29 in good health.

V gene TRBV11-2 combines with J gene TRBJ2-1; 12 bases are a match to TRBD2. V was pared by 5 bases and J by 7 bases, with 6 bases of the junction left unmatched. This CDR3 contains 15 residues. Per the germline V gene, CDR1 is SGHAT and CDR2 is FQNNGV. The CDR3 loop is CASSLTSGGTNEQFF. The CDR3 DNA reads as TGTGCCAGCAGCCTGACTAGCGGGGGTACTAATGAGCAGTTCTTC.

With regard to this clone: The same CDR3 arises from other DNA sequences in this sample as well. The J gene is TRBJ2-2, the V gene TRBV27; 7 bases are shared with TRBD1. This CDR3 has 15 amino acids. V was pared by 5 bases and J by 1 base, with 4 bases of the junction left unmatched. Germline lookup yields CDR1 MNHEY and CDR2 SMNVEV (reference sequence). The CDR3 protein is CASSPGTVNTGELFF. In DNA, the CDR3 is TGTGCCAGCAGTCCCGGGACAGTGAACACCGGGGAGCTGTTTTTT.

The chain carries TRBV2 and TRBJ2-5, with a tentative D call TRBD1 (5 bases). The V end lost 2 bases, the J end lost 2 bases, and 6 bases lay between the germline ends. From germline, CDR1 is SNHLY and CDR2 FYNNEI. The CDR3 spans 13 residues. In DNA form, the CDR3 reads TGTGCCAGCAGTGAAAACAGGCAAGAGACCCAGTACTTC. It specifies CASSENRQETQYF.

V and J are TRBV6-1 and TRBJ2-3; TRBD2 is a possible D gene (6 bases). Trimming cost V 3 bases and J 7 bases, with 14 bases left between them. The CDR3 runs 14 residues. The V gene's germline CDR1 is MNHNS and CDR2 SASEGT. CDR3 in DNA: TGTGCCAGCAGTGACTCCTGGGGGGTATATACGCAGTATTTT. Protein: CASSDSWGVYTQYF.

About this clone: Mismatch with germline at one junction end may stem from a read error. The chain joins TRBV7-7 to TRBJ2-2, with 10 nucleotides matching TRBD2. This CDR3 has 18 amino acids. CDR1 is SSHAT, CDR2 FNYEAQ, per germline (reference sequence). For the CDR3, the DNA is TGTGCTAGCAGCTTAGTTCTAGCGGGAGATCCCACCGCCGGGGAGCTGTTTTTT. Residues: CASSLVLAGDPTAGELFF.

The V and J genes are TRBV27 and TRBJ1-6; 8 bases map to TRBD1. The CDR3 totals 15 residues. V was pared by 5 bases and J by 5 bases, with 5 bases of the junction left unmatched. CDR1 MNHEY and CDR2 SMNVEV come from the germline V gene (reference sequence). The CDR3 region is CASSTGQGDNSPLHF. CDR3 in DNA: TGTGCCAGCAGTACCGGACAGGGTGATAATTCACCCCTCCACTTT.

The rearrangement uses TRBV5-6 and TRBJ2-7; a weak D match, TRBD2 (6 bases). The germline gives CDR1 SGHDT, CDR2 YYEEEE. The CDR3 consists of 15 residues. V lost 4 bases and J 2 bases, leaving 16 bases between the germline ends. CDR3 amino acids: CASSGKEGWTYEQYF. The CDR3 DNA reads TGTGCCAGCAGCGGAAAGGAGGGGTGGACCTACGAGCAGTACTTC.

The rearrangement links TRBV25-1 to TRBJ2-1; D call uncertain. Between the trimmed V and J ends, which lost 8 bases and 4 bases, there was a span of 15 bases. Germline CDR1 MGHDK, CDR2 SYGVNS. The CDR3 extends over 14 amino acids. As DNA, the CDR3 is TGTGCCAGCGGACCCGGAGAAGGGTACAATGAGCAGTTCTTC. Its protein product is CASGPGEGYNEQFF. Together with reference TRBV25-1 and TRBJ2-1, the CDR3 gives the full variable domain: EADIYQTPRYLVIGTGKKITLECSQTMGHDKMYWYQQDPGMELHLIHYSYGVNSTEKGDLSSESTVSRIRTEHFPLTLESARPSHTSQYLCASGPGEGYNEQFFGPGTRLTVL.

CDR3 sequence: CASSQTGLYGETQYF. CDR3 nucleotides: TGCGCCAGCAGCCAAACGGGACTGTACGGGGAGACCCAGTACTTC. The chain combines TRBV4-1 with TRBJ2-5, with a weak D call TRBD2 (6 bases). The CDR3 sequence is 15 residues long. The V gene lost 2 bases and the J gene lost 5 bases, with 15 bases spanning the gap. CDR1 and CDR2 (germline): MGHRA, YSYEKL.

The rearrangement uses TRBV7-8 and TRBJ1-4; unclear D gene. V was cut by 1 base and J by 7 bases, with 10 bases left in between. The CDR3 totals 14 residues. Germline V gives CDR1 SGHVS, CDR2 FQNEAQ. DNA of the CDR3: TGTGCCAGCAGCTTAGTCGGAAGCGGTGAAAAACTGTTTTTT. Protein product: CASSLVGSGEKLFF.

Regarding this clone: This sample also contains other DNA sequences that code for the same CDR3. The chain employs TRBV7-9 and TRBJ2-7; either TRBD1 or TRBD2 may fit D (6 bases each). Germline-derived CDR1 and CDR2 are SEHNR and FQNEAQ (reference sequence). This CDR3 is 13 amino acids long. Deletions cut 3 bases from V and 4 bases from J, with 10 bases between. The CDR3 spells CASSFGGQYEQYF. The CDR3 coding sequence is TGTGCCAGCAGCTTCGGGGGCCAGTACGAGCAGTACTTC.

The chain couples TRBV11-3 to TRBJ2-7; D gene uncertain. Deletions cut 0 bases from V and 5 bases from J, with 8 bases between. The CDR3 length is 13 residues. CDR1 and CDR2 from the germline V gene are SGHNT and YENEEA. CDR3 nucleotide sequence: TGTGCCAGCAGCTTAGATAATATACACGAGCAGTACTTC. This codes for CASSLDNIHEQYF.

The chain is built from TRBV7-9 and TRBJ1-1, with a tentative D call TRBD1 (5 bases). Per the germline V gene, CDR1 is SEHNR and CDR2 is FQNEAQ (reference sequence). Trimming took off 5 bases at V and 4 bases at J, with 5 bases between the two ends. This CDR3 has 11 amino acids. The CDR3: CASSDSTEAFF. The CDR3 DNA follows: TGTGCCAGCAGCGACAGCACTGAAGCTTTCTTT.

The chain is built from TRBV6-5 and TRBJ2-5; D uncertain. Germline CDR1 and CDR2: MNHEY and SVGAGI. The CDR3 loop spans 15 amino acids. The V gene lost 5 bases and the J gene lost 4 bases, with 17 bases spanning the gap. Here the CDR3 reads CASSPLEQEGETQYF. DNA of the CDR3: TGTGCCAGCAGTCCTTTGGAGCAGGAAGGAGAGACCCAGTACTTC.

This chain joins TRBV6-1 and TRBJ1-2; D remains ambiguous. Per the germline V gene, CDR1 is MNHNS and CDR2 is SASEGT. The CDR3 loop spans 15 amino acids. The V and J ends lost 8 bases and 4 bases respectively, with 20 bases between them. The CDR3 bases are TGTGCCAGCGTAGGGATGGATTCTATTGGCTATGGCTACACCTTC. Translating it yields CASVGMDSIGYGYTF.

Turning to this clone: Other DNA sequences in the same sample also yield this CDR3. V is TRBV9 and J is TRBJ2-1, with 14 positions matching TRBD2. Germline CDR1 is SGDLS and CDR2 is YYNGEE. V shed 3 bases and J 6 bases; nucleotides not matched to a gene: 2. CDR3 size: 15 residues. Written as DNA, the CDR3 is TGTGCCAGCAGCGCTGGACTAGCGGGAGGCAATGAGCAGTTCTTC. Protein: CASSAGLAGGNEQFF.

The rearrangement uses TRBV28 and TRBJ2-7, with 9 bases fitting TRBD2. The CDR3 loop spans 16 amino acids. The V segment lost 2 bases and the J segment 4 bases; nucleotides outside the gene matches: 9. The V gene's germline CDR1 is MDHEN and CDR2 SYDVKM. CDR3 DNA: TGTGCCAGCAGTTTAAGGCTAGCGGGGCCGCAATACGAGCAGTACTTC. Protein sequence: CASSLRLAGPQYEQYF.

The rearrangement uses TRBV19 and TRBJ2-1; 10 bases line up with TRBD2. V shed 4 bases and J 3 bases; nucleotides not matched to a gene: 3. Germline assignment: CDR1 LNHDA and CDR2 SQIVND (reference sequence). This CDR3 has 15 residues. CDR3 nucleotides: TGTGCCAGTAGTAAACTAGCGGGGTTCTACAATGAGCAGTTCTTC. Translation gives CASSKLAGFYNEQFF. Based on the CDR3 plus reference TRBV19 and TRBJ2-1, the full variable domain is DGGITQSPKYLFRKEGQNVTLSCEQNLNHDAMYWYRQDPGQGLRLIYYSQIVNDFQKGDIAEGYSVSREKKESFPLTVTSAQKNPTAFYLCASSKLAGFYNEQFFGPGTRLTVL.

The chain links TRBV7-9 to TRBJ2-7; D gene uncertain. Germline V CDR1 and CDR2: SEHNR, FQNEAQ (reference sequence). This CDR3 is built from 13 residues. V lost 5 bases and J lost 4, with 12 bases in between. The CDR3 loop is CASSDAMTYEQYF. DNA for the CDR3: TGTGCCAGCAGCGATGCAATGACGTACGAGCAGTACTTC.

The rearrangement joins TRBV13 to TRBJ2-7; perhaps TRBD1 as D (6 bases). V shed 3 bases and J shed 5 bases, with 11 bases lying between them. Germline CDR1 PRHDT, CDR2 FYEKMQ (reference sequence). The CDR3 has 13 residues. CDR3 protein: CASSLQGRNEQYF. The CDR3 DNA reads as TGTGCCAGCAGCTTGCAGGGGCGGAACGAGCAGTACTTC. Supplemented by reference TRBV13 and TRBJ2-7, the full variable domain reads AAGVIQSPRHLIKEKRETATLKCYPIPRHDTVYWYQQGPGQDPQFLISFYEKMQSDKGSIPDRFSAQQFSDYHSELNMSSLELGDSALYFCASSLQGRNEQYFGPGTRLTVT.

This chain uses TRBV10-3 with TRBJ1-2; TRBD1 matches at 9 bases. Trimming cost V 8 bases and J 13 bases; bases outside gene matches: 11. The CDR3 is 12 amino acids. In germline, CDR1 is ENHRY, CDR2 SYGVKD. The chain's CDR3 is CAIEHETGGFTF. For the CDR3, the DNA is TGTGCCATCGAACATGAGACAGGGGGATTCACCTTC.

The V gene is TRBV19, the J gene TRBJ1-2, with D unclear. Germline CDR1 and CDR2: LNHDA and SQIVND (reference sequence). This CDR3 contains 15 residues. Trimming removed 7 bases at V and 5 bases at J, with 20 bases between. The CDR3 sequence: CASNQWETSSYGYTF. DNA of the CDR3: TGTGCCAGTAACCAGTGGGAAACGTCGTCGTATGGCTACACCTTC.

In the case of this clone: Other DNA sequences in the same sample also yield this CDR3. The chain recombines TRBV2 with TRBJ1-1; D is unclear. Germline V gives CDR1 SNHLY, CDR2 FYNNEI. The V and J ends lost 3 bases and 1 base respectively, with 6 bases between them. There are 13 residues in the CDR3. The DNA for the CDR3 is TGTGCCAGCAGTGAGGGCGGGAACACTGAAGCTTTCTTT. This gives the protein CASSEGGNTEAFF.

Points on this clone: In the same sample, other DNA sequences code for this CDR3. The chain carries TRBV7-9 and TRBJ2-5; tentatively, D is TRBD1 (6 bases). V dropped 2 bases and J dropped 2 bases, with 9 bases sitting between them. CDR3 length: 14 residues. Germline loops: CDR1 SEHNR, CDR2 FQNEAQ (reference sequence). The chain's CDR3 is CASSLSTGQETQYF. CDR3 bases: TGTGCCAGCAGCTTATCGACAGGACAAGAGACCCAGTACTTC.

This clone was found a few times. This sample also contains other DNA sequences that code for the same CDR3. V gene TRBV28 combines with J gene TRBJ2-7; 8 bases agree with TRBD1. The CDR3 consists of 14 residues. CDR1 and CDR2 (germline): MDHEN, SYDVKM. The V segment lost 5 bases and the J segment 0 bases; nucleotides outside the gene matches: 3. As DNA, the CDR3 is TGTGCCAGCAGTCCTACAGGGGGCTCCTACGAGCAGTACTTC. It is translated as CASSPTGGSYEQYF. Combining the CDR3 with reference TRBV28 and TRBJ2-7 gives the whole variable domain DVKVTQSSRYLVKRTGEKVFLECVQDMDHENMFWYRQDPGLGLRLIYFSYDVKMKEKGDIPEGYSVSREKKERFSLILESASTNQTSMYLCASSPTGGSYEQYFGPGTRLTVT.

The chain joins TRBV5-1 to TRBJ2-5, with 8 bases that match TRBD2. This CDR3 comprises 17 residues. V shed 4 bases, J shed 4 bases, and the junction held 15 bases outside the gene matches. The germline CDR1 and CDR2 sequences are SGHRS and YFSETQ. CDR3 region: CASSTGLEAGVGETQYF. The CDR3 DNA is TGCGCCAGCAGCACAGGATTGGAAGCGGGAGTAGGAGAGACCCAGTACTTC.

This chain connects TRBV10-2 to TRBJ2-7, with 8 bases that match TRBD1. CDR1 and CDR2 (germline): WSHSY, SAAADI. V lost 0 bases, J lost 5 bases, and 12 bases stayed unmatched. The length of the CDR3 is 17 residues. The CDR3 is CASSESDPGQGMNEQYF. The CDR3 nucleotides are TGCGCCAGCAGTGAGTCCGACCCCGGACAGGGAATGAACGAGCAGTACTTC.

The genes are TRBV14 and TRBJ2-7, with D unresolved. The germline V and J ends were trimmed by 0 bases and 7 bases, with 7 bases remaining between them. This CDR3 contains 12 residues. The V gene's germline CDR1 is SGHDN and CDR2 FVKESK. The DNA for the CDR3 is TGTGCCAGCAGCCAAGACCTCTGGGAGCAGTACTTC. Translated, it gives CASSQDLWEQYF.

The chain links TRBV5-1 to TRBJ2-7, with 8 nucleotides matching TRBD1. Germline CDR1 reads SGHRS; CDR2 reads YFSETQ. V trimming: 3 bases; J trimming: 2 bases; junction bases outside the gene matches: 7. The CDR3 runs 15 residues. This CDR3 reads CASSYRQGPTYEQYF. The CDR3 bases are TGCGCCAGCAGCTACAGACAGGGGCCCACCTACGAGCAGTACTTC.